This TCR beta chain derives from a study of cytomegalovirus exposure and HLA in healthy donors. For the study at large: The same platform as the roughly 670 first-cohort repertoires was used for the 110 or so validation repertoires, a later analysis reported.

Using immunoSEQ multiplex PCR, the repertoire was profiled, and TCRdb retains in-frame clones only, with some absent. The sample holds tens of thousands of clones, roughly 89% seen once. The specimen sequenced was PBMCs. The sequence came from a woman between 18 and 29 years old in good health and CMV-seropositive.

CDR3 nucleotides: TGTGCCAGCAGGACGGGAGTTGGGCTGGCTGAAGCTTTCTTT. It encodes CASRTGVGLAEAFF. The chain recombines TRBV27 with TRBJ1-1; the D is unclear. V gave up 6 bases and J gave up 6 bases, with 17 bases separating them. CDR3 length: 14 amino acids. Per germline, CDR1 MNHEY and CDR2 SMNVEV (reference sequence).